The clone carrying this T cell receptor (beta chain) appeared a single time. Its target is not known. The CDR3 consists of 14 residues. The germline gives CDR1 MNHEY, CDR2 SVGAGI. V was trimmed by 2 bases and J by 0 bases, leaving 5 bases between them. This sample was taken from a study of T cell responses to AZD1222 COVID-19 vaccine. Notes on the study in general: Epitopes outside B.1.351 and B.1.1.7 mutated regions reportedly drew nearly half of spike TCRs. Baseline testing showed seropositivity in only six AZD1222 recipients.

Sequencing was performed with immunoSEQ multiplex PCR; in TCRdb, only in-frame clones are kept and a portion is missing. The table lists roughly 200,000 clones, roughly 93% of them singletons. The sequence was collected from an adult who received the MenACWY meningococcal vaccine as a control. This chain connects TRBV6-5 to TRBJ1-5; D not resolved. The sample was peripheral blood, taken 28 days after the second dose of the MenACWY control vaccine. The CDR3 bases are TGTGCCAGCAGTTACGGGCATAGCAATCAGCCCCAGCATTTT. This gives the protein CASSYGHSNQPQHF.